The 23 T cell receptor beta chains in this list originate from one sample, sequenced in a study of blood T cell repertoires in COVID-19. Libraries were prepared by immunoSEQ multiplex PCR; TCRdb keeps only in-frame clonotypes and omits some of them. Of 200,000 to 300,000 clones listed, more than 75% are singletons. Material for sequencing was peripheral blood. These receptors were taken from a woman aged 50 to 60 with acute or convalescent COVID-19.

The gene calls are TRBV28 and TRBJ2-1; D is undetermined. This CDR3 has 14 residues. The V gene lost 7 bases and the J gene lost 6 bases, with 16 bases spanning the gap. Germline V gene data show CDR1 as MDHEN and CDR2 as SYDVKM. This CDR3 is CASTRRLRGNEQFF. Written as DNA, the CDR3 is TGTGCCAGCACCCGCAGACTGCGTGGCAATGAGCAGTTCTTC.

The rearrangement links TRBV11-2 to TRBJ1-3; D might be TRBD1 (5 bases). From germline, CDR1 is SGHAT and CDR2 FQNNGV. Between the trimmed V and J ends, which lost 0 bases and 4 bases, there was a span of 16 bases. The CDR3 consists of 17 residues. Here the CDR3 reads CASSLDAPRVSGNTIYF. The CDR3 DNA sequence: TGTGCCAGCAGCTTAGATGCGCCCAGGGTTTCAGGAAACACCATATATTTT. Together with reference TRBV11-2 and TRBJ1-3, the CDR3 gives the full variable domain: EAGVAQSPRYKIIEKRQSVAFWCNPISGHATLYWYQQILGQGPKLLIQFQNNGVVDDSQLPKDRFSAERLKGVDSTLKIQPAKLEDSAVYLCASSLDAPRVSGNTIYFGEGSWLTVV.

This chain's CDR3 is CASSQLLSGRFNEQYF. In DNA, the CDR3 is TGCGCCAGCAGCCAACTTCTTAGCGGGAGATTCAACGAGCAGTACTTC. This chain connects TRBV4-1 to TRBJ2-7; 9 positions match TRBD2. Germline CDR1 MGHRA, CDR2 YSYEKL. After removal of 2 bases from V and 5 bases from J, the junction contained 10 bases not matched to a gene. The CDR3 covers 16 residues.

The rearrangement uses TRBV2 and TRBJ2-5; 7 nucleotides align to TRBD2. Germline-derived CDR1 and CDR2 are SNHLY and FYNNEI. The V segment lost 3 bases and the J segment 4 bases; nucleotides outside the gene matches: 8. The CDR3 runs to 15 residues. CDR3 in DNA: TGTGCCAGCAGTGAGGGCGCGGGAGCTGGAGAGACCCAGTACTTC. Translated, it gives CASSEGAGAGETQYF.

The genes are TRBV11-2 and TRBJ2-7; TRBD1 matches 7 bases. Germline CDR1 SGHAT, CDR2 FQNNGV. Trimming removed 3 bases from V and 2 bases from J; junction bases left unmatched: 4. The CDR3 consists of 14 residues. The CDR3 loop reads CASSFTGTAYEQYF. DNA for the CDR3: TGTGCCAGCAGCTTTACAGGGACAGCCTACGAGCAGTACTTC.

V gene TRBV5-4 combines with J gene TRBJ2-3; D is uncertain. Germline-derived CDR1 and CDR2 are SGHNT and YYREEE (reference sequence). Trimming took off 4 bases at V and 6 bases at J, with 12 bases between the two ends. The CDR3 is 13 amino acids. CDR3: CASSLTPADTQYF. CDR3 sequence (DNA): TGTGCCAGCAGCCTCACCCCTGCGGATACGCAGTATTTT.

The chain uses TRBV10-3 and TRBJ1-2; D unclear. The CDR3 has 13 residues. CDR1 is ENHRY, CDR2 SYGVKD, per germline. Trimming shortened V by 11 bases and J by 1 base, and 14 bases separated the two germline ends. CDR3 protein: CAVPRTDNYGYTF. The CDR3 region has the DNA TGTGCCGTGCCTCGGACTGATAACTATGGCTACACCTTC.

This sequence joins TRBV7-9 and TRBJ2-5; TRBD1 aligns across 10 bases. The V and J ends lost 6 bases and 6 bases, in that order; junction bases with no gene match: 16. The CDR3 contains 17 residues. Germline CDR1 and CDR2: SEHNR and FQNEAQ (reference sequence). For the CDR3, the DNA is TGTGCCAGCAGTTCGAATAAGGGACAGGGGATGGGGAAGACCCAGTACTTC. This codes for CASSSNKGQGMGKTQYF.

V is TRBV6-5 and J is TRBJ2-7, with 11 bases fitting TRBD1. Germline V gene sequence: CDR1 MNHEY, CDR2 SVGAGI. Unmatched junction bases numbered 6, after V lost 6 bases and J lost 2 bases. The CDR3 spans 15 residues. For the CDR3, the DNA is TGTGCCAGCAGGGGGCGGGACAGGGGGACCTACGAGCAGTACTTC. As protein: CASRGRDRGTYEQYF.

The chain couples TRBV20-1 to TRBJ1-6; no reliable D call. V dropped 3 bases and J dropped 7 bases, with 16 bases sitting between them. CDR1 and CDR2 from the germline V gene are DFQATT and SNEGSKA (reference sequence). This CDR3 has 15 residues. The CDR3 DNA is TGCAGTGCTAGTTACCGCGGTTCGCGCAATTCACCCCTCCACTTT. Its protein product is CSASYRGSRNSPLHF.

The V gene is TRBV24-1, the J gene TRBJ1-2, with 7 bases lining up with TRBD1. CDR3 length: 14 residues. With 4 bases clipped from V and 4 bases from J, the junction kept 5 bases outside the gene matches. Per the germline V gene, CDR1 is KGHDR and CDR2 is SFDVKD. The CDR3 region has the DNA TGTGCCACCAGTGACCCGGGACAGCTCTATGGCTACACCTTC. Amino acid sequence: CATSDPGQLYGYTF.

The V call is TRBV9, the J call TRBJ1-3; 7 bases match TRBD1. This CDR3 is built from 15 residues. Germline CDR1 and CDR2: SGDLS and YYNGEE. The ends lost 4 bases at V and 0 bases at J; junction bases unmatched: 4. CDR3 amino acids: CASSLWDSSGNTIYF. CDR3 in DNA: TGTGCCAGCAGCCTCTGGGACAGCTCTGGAAACACCATATATTTT.

The chain links TRBV27 to TRBJ2-1; 7 positions agree with TRBD2. V lost 7 bases to trimming and J lost 6 bases; unmatched junction nucleotides: 6. CDR1 is MNHEY, CDR2 SMNVEV, per germline (reference sequence). The CDR3 is 13 residues long. CDR3 region: CASTGRPFNEQFF. The CDR3 nucleotides are TGTGCCAGCACCGGGAGGCCCTTCAATGAGCAGTTCTTC.

The chain uses TRBV2 and TRBJ1-1; the match to TRBD1 covers 8 bases. The J segment lost 0 bases and the V segment lost 7 bases, leaving 4 bases of the junction unmatched. Germline loops: CDR1 SNHLY, CDR2 FYNNEI. This CDR3 region has 14 residues. CDR3 sequence: CASKQGGMNTEAFF. CDR3 DNA sequence: TGTGCCAGCAAACAGGGGGGGATGAACACTGAAGCTTTCTTT.

This chain uses TRBV9 with TRBJ2-2, with 9 nucleotides matching TRBD1. Germline values: CDR1 SGDLS, CDR2 YYNGEE. The V segment lost 3 bases and the J segment 4 bases; nucleotides outside the gene matches: 7. The CDR3 is 16 residues long. CDR3 DNA sequence: TGTGCCAGCAGCGGGCTGACAGGGGGTCTCACCGGGGAGCTGTTTTTT. Protein product: CASSGLTGGLTGELFF.

The V call is TRBV28, the J call TRBJ2-1, with TRBD2 matching 12 bases. Losses at the gene ends were 4 bases for V and 1 base for J; bases not matched to a gene: 2. CDR3 size: 16 residues. The germline CDR1 and CDR2 sequences are MDHEN and SYDVKM. In nucleotides, the CDR3 is TGTGCCAGCAGTTGGGGACTAGCGGGTTCCTACAATGAGCAGTTCTTC. Translated, it gives CASSWGLAGSYNEQFF. The variable domain in full, with the rest retrieved from reference TRBV28 and TRBJ2-1, is DVKVTQSSRYLVKRTGEKVFLECVQDMDHENMFWYRQDPGLGLRLIYFSYDVKMKEKGDIPEGYSVSREKKERFSLILESASTNQTSMYLCASSWGLAGSYNEQFFGPGTRLTVL.

In nucleotides, the CDR3 is TGTGCCAGTAGTGACGGACCGGGCCGACTAAGGCATTTT. Translated: CASSDGPGRLRHF. This rearrangement joins TRBV19 to TRBJ1-5; D remains ambiguous. Looked up from germline, CDR1 is LNHDA and CDR2 is SQIVND (reference sequence). The V end was cut by 5 bases, the J end by 15 bases, with 20 bases between. The CDR3 extends over 13 amino acids.

This chain joins TRBV27 and TRBJ2-3; D not resolved. CDR3 length equals 12 residues. Deletions cut 5 bases from V and 2 bases from J, with 5 bases between. Looked up from germline, CDR1 is MNHEY and CDR2 is SMNVEV (reference sequence). The CDR3 DNA is TGTGCCAGCAGTCCCCACACAGATACGCAGTATTTT. It specifies CASSPHTDTQYF.

The rearrangement uses TRBV28 and TRBJ2-1; 10 bases are a match to TRBD2. The CDR3 consists of 15 residues. Per germline, CDR1 MDHEN and CDR2 SYDVKM. The ends lost 5 bases at V and 6 bases at J; junction bases unmatched: 7. Written as DNA, the CDR3 is TGTGCCAGCAGTCCCTGGGCTAGCGGGGGCAATGAGCAGTTCTTC. Its protein is CASSPWASGGNEQFF.

The chain couples TRBV7-3 to TRBJ2-5, with D tentatively TRBD2 (6 bases). The CDR3 has 14 residues. Trimming removed 2 bases at V and 3 bases at J, with 10 bases between. Germline loops: CDR1 SGHTA, CDR2 FQGTGA. This CDR3 is CASSLGGSEETQYF. As DNA, the CDR3 is TGTGCCAGCAGCTTAGGGGGGTCAGAAGAGACCCAGTACTTC.

This clone was counted a single time. The gene calls are TRBV11-2 and TRBJ1-4; weak D call: TRBD1 (6 bases). Germline V gene sequence: CDR1 SGHAT, CDR2 FQNNGV. Trimming cost V 5 bases and J 2 bases, with 15 bases left between them. The length of the CDR3 is 16 residues. The CDR3 spells CASSAIRGQTNEKLFF. In nucleotides, the CDR3 is TGTGCCAGCAGCGCTATCAGGGGCCAGACTAATGAAAAACTGTTTTTT.

The V and J genes are TRBV4-2 and TRBJ1-2; the D is unclear. V lost 1 base to trimming and J lost 10 bases, with 10 bases between them. Germline V gene lookup returns CDR1 LGHNA and CDR2 YNFKEQ. The length of the CDR3 is 12 residues. The CDR3 sequence is CASSQAAQHYTF. CDR3 sequence (DNA): TGTGCCAGCAGCCAAGCGGCACAGCACTACACCTTC.

The rearrangement uses TRBV7-2 and TRBJ1-2; D not certain. CDR1 and CDR2 (germline): SGHTA, FQGNSA. This CDR3 has 15 amino acids. Trimming took 5 bases from V and 4 from J, leaving 17 bases between them. The CDR3 nucleotides read TGTGCCAGCAGCATCACGTCGGCAGGCACCTATGGCTACACCTTC. Its translation is CASSITSAGTYGYTF.